The rows below give T cell receptor beta chains drawn from one sample of a study of cytomegalovirus exposure and HLA in healthy donors. Here immunoSEQ multiplex PCR was the method, and the copy in TCRdb shows in-frame clones only, minus some. The data hold roughly 150,000 clones, with more than 75% observed a single time. The sequencing input was PBMCs. The origin of the receptors is a middle-aged woman in good health and CMV-seronegative. Both conserved end residues are part of each CDR3. The D gene is left open where the match is weak. Part of the rows lack a size; the others show once, few, many or a class for expanded clones.

v_gene,abundance,j_gene,d_gene,CDR3aa,CDR3nt
TRBV27,-,TRBJ2-4,TRBD2,CASSLSGTRLNSQYF,TGTGCCAGCAGTTTATCAGGGACTAGACTAAACAGTCAGTACTTC
TRBV19,-,TRBJ1-5,-,CASRGGRPQGNQPQHF,TGTGCCAGTAGGGGAGGACGGCCCCAAGGGAATCAGCCCCAGCATTTT
TRBV19,-,TRBJ2-7,TRBD2,CASSIGGSGSYEQYF,TGTGCCAGTAGTATAGGCGGTAGCGGGAGCTACGAGCAGTACTTC
TRBV2,-,TRBJ2-2,-,CASSRQDNTGELFF,TGTGCCAGCAGTAGACAGGATAACACCGGGGAGCTGTTTTTT
TRBV25-1,-,TRBJ1-3,-,CASSELSTARGNTIYF,TGTGCCAGCAGTGAATTATCGACAGCGAGAGGAAACACCATATATTTT
TRBV6-5,-,TRBJ2-1,TRBD2,CASSILAGGQDEQFF,TGTGCCAGCAGTATCTTAGCGGGAGGGCAAGATGAGCAGTTCTTC
TRBV11-3,-,TRBJ2-1,-,CASSLDPHSSYNEQFF,TGTGCCAGCAGCTTAGATCCGCACAGCTCCTACAATGAGCAGTTCTTC
TRBV27,-,TRBJ2-7,TRBD1,CASSFRDRPSRQYF,TGTGCCAGCAGTTTTCGGGACAGGCCCTCCAGGCAGTACTTC
TRBV29-1,-,TRBJ2-7,TRBD2,CSARTSGGYEQYF,TGCAGCGCCCGGACTAGCGGGGGCTACGAGCAGTACTTC
TRBV7-4,-,TRBJ1-3,-,CASRYLHRRSGNTIYF,TGTGCCAGCAGGTATCTACATCGGAGGTCTGGAAACACCATATATTTT
TRBV5-6,-,TRBJ2-1,-,CASSPLQGPTAYNEQFF,TGTGCCAGCAGCCCTTTACAGGGCCCGACCGCTTACAATGAGCAGTTCTTC
TRBV5-1,-,TRBJ2-4,TRBD1,CASSAPRDRENIQYF,TGCGCCAGCAGCGCCCCCCGGGACAGAGAAAACATTCAGTACTTC
TRBV14,-,TRBJ1-1,-,CASSHSRGEAFF,TGTGCCAGCAGTCATTCCCGGGGGGAAGCTTTCTTT
TRBV18,-,TRBJ1-2,-,CASSPNRDGNYGYTF,TGTGCCAGCTCACCAAACAGGGACGGCAACTATGGCTACACCTTC
TRBV15,-,TRBJ2-5,TRBD1,CATSRDSPDRGETQYF,TGTGCCACCAGCAGAGATAGCCCGGACAGGGGGGAGACCCAGTACTTC
TRBV15,-,TRBJ2-7,TRBD2,CATSRDREGSEQYF,TGTGCCACCAGCAGGGATCGGGAGGGAAGCGAGCAGTACTTC
TRBV10-3,-,TRBJ1-1,-,CATNREMNTEAFF,TGTGCCACAAACAGGGAGATGAACACTGAAGCTTTCTTT
TRBV6-6,-,TRBJ1-2,TRBD1,CASSPQQGYGYTF,TGTGCCAGCAGCCCCCAACAGGGGTATGGCTACACCTTC
TRBV5-4,-,TRBJ1-5,-,CASSFGEGPQHF,TGTGCCAGCAGCTTTGGAGAAGGGCCCCAGCATTTT
TRBV4-2,-,TRBJ1-3,-,CASSQDGRPSWNTIYF,TGTGCCAGCAGCCAAGATGGGAGGCCTTCCTGGAACACCATATATTTT
TRBV5-4,-,TRBJ2-2,-,CASRLEASGELFF,TGTGCCAGCAGACTTGAGGCTTCGGGGGAGCTGTTTTTT
TRBV6-5,-,TRBJ2-2,-,CASSYRANTGELFF,TGTGCCAGCAGTTATCGTGCGAACACCGGGGAGCTGTTTTTT
TRBV2,-,TRBJ2-3,TRBD2,CASSAGGAVDTQYF,TGTGCCAGCAGTGCCGGGGGGGCGGTGGATACGCAGTATTTT
TRBV9,-,TRBJ2-2,TRBD1,CASSVDPLPPGQGAGELFF,TGTGCCAGCAGCGTAGACCCGCTACCACCGGGACAGGGGGCCGGGGAGCTGTTTTTT
TRBV5-4,once,TRBJ2-1,TRBD2,CASSTKRDSYNEQFF,TGTGCCAGCAGCACGAAGCGGGATTCCTACAATGAGCAGTTCTTC
TRBV7-3,-,TRBJ2-5,-,CASSFGSQETQYF,TGTGCCAGCAGCTTTGGCAGCCAAGAGACCCAGTACTTC
TRBV30,-,TRBJ1-6,-,CAWTRSPYNSPLHF,TGTGCCTGGACGAGGTCTCCCTATAATTCACCCCTCCACTTT
TRBV7-2,-,TRBJ2-5,-,CASSTRETQYF,TGTGCCAGCAGCACTCGCGAGACCCAGTACTTC
TRBV6-5,-,TRBJ1-2,-,CASSYLGREGRGYTF,TGTGCCAGCAGTTACCTGGGCAGGGAGGGGCGTGGCTACACCTTC
TRBV19,few,TRBJ1-3,-,CASTPEVDSGNTIYF,TGTGCCAGTACTCCCGAGGTGGACTCTGGAAACACCATATATTTT
TRBV5-5,-,TRBJ2-3,TRBD2,CASSPSSGGTIRDTQYF,TGTGCCAGCAGCCCATCTAGCGGGGGGACGATAAGAGATACGCAGTATTTT
TRBV7-2,-,TRBJ2-2,TRBD2,CASSFTSEYTGELFF,TGTGCCAGCAGCTTTACTAGCGAATACACCGGGGAGCTGTTTTTT
TRBV27,-,TRBJ2-3,TRBD2,CASGRTTSGRAVTQYF,TGTGCCAGCGGCCGTACAACTAGCGGGAGGGCGGTCACGCAGTATTTT
TRBV25-1,-,TRBJ1-6,TRBD1,CASSDARGRNSPLHF,TGTGCCAGCAGTGATGCGAGGGGGCGGAATTCACCCCTCCACTTT
TRBV29-1,-,TRBJ2-2,-,CSVEQGGTGELFF,TGCAGCGTTGAGCAGGGTGGCACCGGGGAGCTGTTTTTT
TRBV6-1,-,TRBJ2-1,-,CASSENREEQFF,TGTGCCAGCAGTGAAAACAGGGAAGAGCAGTTCTTC
TRBV29-1,-,TRBJ2-2,TRBD1,CSGTGTANTGELFF,TGCAGCGGCACAGGGACAGCGAACACCGGGGAGCTGTTTTTT
TRBV2,-,TRBJ1-1,TRBD1,CASGKGTGFNTEAFF,TGTGCCAGCGGAAAGGGGACAGGGTTTAACACTGAAGCTTTCTTT
TRBV6-5,-,TRBJ1-6,-,CASRRGSNSPLHF,TGTGCCAGCAGACGCGGGTCCAATTCACCCCTCCACTTT